This T cell receptor beta chain was identified in a study of cytomegalovirus exposure and HLA in healthy donors. This clone was seen more than once but under ten times. The PCR contained 60 Vbeta and 13 Jbeta primers. The data were produced by immunoSEQ multiplex PCR, yet TCRdb's version contains in-frame clones alone and is incomplete. The sample holds 100,000 to 150,000 clones, roughly 79% seen once. The germline V gene encodes CDR1 LNHNV and CDR2 YYDKDF (reference sequence). The length of the CDR3 is 16 residues. The ends lost 1 base at V and 2 bases at J; junction bases unmatched: 2. The sample was PBMCs. The J gene is TRBJ2-2, the V gene TRBV15, with 9 bases that match TRBD2. This sequence originates from a woman between 35 and 50 years old in good health and CMV-seronegative. The CDR3 sequence: CATSRVGTSNTGELFF. CDR3 nucleotide sequence: TGTGCCACCAGCAGAGTTGGGACTAGCAACACCGGGGAGCTGTTTTTT.